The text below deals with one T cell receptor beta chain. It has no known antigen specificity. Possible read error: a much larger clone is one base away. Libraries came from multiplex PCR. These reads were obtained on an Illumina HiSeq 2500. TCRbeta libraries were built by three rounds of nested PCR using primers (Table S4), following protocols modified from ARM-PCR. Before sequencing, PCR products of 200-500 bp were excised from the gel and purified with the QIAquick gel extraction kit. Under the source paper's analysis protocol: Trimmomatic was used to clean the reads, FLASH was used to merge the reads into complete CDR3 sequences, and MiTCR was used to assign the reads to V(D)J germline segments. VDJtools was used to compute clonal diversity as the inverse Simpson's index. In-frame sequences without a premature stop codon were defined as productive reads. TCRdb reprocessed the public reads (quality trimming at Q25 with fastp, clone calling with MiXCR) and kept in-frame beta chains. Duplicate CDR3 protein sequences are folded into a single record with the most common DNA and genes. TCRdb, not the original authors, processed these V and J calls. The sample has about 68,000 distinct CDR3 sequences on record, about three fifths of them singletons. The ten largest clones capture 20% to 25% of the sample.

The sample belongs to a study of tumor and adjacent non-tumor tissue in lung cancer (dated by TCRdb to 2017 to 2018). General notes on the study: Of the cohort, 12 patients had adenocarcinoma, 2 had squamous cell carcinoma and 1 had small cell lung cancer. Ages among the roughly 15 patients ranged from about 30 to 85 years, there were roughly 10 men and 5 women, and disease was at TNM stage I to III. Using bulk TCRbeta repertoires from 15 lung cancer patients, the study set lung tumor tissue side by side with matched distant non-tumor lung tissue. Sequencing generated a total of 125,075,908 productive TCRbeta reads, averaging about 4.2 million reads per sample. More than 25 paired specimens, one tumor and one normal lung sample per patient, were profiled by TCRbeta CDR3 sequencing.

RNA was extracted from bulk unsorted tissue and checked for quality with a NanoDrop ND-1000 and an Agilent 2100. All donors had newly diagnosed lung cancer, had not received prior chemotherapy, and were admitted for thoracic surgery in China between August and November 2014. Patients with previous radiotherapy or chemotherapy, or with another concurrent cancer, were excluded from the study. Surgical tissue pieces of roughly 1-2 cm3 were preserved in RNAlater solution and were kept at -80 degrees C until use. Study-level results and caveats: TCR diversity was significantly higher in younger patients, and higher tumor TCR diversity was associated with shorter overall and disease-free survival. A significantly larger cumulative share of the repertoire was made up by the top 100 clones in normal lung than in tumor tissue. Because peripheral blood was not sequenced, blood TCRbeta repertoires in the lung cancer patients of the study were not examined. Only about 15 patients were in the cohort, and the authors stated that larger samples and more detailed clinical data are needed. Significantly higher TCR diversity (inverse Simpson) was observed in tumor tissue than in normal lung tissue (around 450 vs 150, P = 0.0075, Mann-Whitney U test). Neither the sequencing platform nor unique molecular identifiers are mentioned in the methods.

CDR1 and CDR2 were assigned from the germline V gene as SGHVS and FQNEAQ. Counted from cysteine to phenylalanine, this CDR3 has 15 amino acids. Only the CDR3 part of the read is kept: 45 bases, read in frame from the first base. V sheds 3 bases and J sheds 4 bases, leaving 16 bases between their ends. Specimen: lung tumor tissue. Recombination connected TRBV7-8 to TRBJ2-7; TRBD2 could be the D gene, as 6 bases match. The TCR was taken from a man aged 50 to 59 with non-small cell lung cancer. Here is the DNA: TGTGCCAGCAGCTTCGTGGAGGGAAGTAATTACGAGCAGTACTTC. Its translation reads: CASSFVEGSNYEQYF. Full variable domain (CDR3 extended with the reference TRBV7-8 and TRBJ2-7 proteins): GAGVSQSPRYKVAKRGQDVALRCDPISGHVSLFWYQQALGQGPEFLTYFQNEAQLDKSGLPSDRFFAERPEGSVSTLKIQRTQQEDSAVYLCASSFVEGSNYEQYFGPGTRLTVT.